This entry describes one T cell receptor (beta chain). Its matching antigen is unknown. Produced via immunoSEQ multiplex PCR; TCRdb's table is partial and in-frame only. The table shows 150,000 to 200,000 clones, with over 80% occurring only once. The sample originates from a study of T cell responses to AZD1222 COVID-19 vaccine. The CDR3 runs to 14 residues. Germline assignment: CDR1 MDHEN and CDR2 SYDVKM. V shed 3 bases and J shed 5 bases, with 11 bases lying between them. Study findings and constraints: Donors were mostly white British, more females; clonal diversity possibly underestimated.

The J gene is TRBJ1-5, the V gene TRBV28; D possibly corresponds to TRBD1 (6 bases). This clonotype was sampled from an adult in good health. This specimen consisted of peripheral blood, obtained on day 0 of MenACWY control vaccination. CDR3 amino acids: CASSFWDKDQPQHF. The CDR3 DNA reads as TGTGCCAGCAGTTTTTGGGACAAAGATCAGCCCCAGCATTTT.